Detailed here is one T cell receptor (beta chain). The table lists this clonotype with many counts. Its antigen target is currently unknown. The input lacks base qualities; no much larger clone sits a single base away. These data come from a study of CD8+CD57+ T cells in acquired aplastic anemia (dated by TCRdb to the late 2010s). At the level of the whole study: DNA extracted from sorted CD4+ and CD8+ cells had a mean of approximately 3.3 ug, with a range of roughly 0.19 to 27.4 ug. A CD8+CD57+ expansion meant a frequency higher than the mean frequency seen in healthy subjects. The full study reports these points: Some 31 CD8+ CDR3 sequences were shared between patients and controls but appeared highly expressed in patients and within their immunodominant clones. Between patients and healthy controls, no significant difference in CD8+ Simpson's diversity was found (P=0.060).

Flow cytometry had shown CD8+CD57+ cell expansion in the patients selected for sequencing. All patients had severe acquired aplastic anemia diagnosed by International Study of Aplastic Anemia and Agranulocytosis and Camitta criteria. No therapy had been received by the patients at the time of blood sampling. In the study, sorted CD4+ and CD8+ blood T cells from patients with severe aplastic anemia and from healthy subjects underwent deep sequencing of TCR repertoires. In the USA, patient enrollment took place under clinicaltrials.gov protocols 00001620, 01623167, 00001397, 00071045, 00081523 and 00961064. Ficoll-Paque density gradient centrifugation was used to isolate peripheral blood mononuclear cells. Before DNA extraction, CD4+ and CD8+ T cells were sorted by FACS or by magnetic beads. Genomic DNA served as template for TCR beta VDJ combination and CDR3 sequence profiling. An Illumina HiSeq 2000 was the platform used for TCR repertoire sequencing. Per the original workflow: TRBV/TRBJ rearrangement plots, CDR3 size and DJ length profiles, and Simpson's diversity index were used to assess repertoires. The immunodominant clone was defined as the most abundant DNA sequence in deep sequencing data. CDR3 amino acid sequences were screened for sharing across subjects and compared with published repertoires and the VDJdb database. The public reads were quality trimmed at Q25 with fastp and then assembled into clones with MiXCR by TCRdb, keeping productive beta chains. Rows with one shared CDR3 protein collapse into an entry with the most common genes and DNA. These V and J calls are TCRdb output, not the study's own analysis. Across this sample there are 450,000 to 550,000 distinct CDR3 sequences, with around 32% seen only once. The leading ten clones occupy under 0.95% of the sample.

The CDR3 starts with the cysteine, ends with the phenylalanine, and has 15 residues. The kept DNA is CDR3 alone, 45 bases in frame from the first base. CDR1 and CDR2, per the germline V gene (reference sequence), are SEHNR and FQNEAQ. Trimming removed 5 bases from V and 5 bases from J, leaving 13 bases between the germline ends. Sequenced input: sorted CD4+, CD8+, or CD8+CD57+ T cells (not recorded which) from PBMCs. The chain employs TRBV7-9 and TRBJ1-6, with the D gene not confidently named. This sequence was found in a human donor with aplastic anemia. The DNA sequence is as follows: TGTGCCAGCAGCGTTGGCCAAATGAATAATTCACCCCTCCACTTT. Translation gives CASSVGQMNNSPLHF.